These T cell receptor beta chains were read from a single sample in a study of blood T cell repertoires in COVID-19. Profiled with immunoSEQ multiplex PCR; TCRdb holds only in-frame clones, not every one. The sample carries some 200,000 clones, around 90% recorded once. Sequenced: peripheral blood. All receptors derive from a woman aged 18-29 years who had recovered from COVID-19. Both conserved end residues are trimmed from each CDR3. Expanded clones are given a class, and other clones once, few, many or no size at all.

abundance | v_gene | CDR3aa
few | TRBV4-2 | ASSLYTGTSGSYEQY
once | TRBV18 | ASSPRGTSGAYEQY
few | TRBV27 | ASSFNVGNEQF
- | TRBV7-2 | ASSEGASGANVLT
- | TRBV7-2 | ASSRTGVDYGYT
- | TRBV9 | ASSVGTGALGGETQY
- | TRBV14 | ASSQEVDLAGEQF
- | TRBV12-5 | ASGASSGLKSYNEQF
- | TRBV7-9 | ASSFSGTSYEQY
once | TRBV5-6 | ASSLMGLSAKNIQY
few | TRBV5-1 | ASSAWLDRVNSPLH
- | TRBV6-5 | ASSYTGVSHEQY
- | TRBV19 | ATHPFLQGYPYGYT
once | TRBV27 | ASRGRDNEQF
- | TRBV10-3 | AISPDSYEQY
- | TRBV12-3/TRBV12-4 | ASSRTGNQPQH
- | TRBV29-1 | SVPGQGFSTDTQY
- | TRBV9 | ASSVQGYETQY
- | TRBV27 | ASTRTTGDYYGYT
few | TRBV4-1 | ASSQQGLAHEQY
once | TRBV15 | ATSRLRGNTGELF
- | TRBV5-5 | ASSGRTGVYGYT
- | TRBV29-1 | SPLLTQGASIDTEAF
- | TRBV6-5 | ASSYETGGTEAF
- | TRBV6-4 | ASKTTQGKAYNSPLH
- | TRBV2 | ASRPAGTEGEQF
- | TRBV7-9 | ASSLAQGTGELF